This T cell receptor beta chain came from a study of radiotherapy plus CTLA-4 blockade in lung cancer. Study background: Of the patients, about 20% showed objective responses and around 29% attained disease control.

J was trimmed by 11 bases and V by 2 bases; bases with no gene match: 5. Germline V gene data show CDR1 as SGHNT and CDR2 as YENEEA. This CDR3 is built from 13 residues. The table came from immunoSEQ multiplex PCR; TCRdb's copy has only in-frame clones and leaves some out. The data show around 90,000 clones, 83% seen once. The J gene is TRBJ2-1, the V gene TRBV11-3, with 8 bases fitting TRBD1. Specimen: peripheral blood, collected from a patient treated with radiotherapy plus ipilimumab. The receptor comes from a human donor with non-small cell lung cancer who had stable disease on radiotherapy plus ipilimumab. The CDR3 DNA reads TGTGCCAGCAGCTTATCCGGACAGGGTAAGCAGTTCTTC. This encodes CASSLSGQGKQFF.